These T cell receptor beta chains were read from a single sample in a study of blood T cell repertoires in COVID-19. The repertoire was sequenced with immunoSEQ multiplex PCR; TCRdb's copy has only in-frame clones and lacks some. The repertoire holds 300,000 to 400,000 clones, 80% to 90% seen once, with around 4.4% in the top ten. Specimen: PBMCs or T cells enriched from blood (not recorded which). Receptor source: a woman aged 40 to 50 with acute COVID-19. Each CDR3 is given with its conserved first and last residue. Each record gives: clone size, D gene, J gene, V gene, CDR3 protein, CDR3 DNA. A D gene is named only where the DNA matches it firmly. Rows may omit the clone size; those that give it use once, few, many or a size class.

clone_size: NA; d_call: TRBD2; j_call: TRBJ2-7; v_call: TRBV4-1; cdr3_aa: CASSQTPVAGVYEQYF; cdr3_nt: TGCGCTAGCAGCCAAACACCCGTAGCGGGAGTCTACGAGCAGTACTTC
clone_size: few; d_call: NA; j_call: TRBJ1-2; v_call: TRBV19; cdr3_aa: CASTDRDGRGSGYTF; cdr3_nt: TGTGCCAGTACCGATCGGGATGGCAGGGGATCTGGCTACACCTTC
clone_size: NA; d_call: NA; j_call: TRBJ2-5; v_call: TRBV24-1; cdr3_aa: CATSAATSGGWETQYF; cdr3_nt: TGTGCCACCAGTGCCGCGACGTCGGGGGGCTGGGAGACCCAGTACTTC
clone_size: NA; d_call: TRBD2; j_call: TRBJ2-5; v_call: TRBV7-2; cdr3_aa: CASSSLAGRQETQYF; cdr3_nt: TGTGCCAGCAGCTCCCTAGCGGGAAGACAAGAGACCCAGTACTTC
clone_size: NA; d_call: NA; j_call: TRBJ1-5; v_call: TRBV21-1; cdr3_aa: CASSKVGQSLSNQPQHF; cdr3_nt: TGTGCCAGCAGCAAAGTGGGCCAGTCGCTTAGCAATCAGCCCCAGCATTTT
clone_size: NA; d_call: NA; j_call: TRBJ2-2; v_call: TRBV9; cdr3_aa: CASSVVLNTGELFF; cdr3_nt: TGTGCCAGCAGCGTAGTACTAAACACCGGGGAGCTGTTTTTT
clone_size: NA; d_call: TRBD1; j_call: TRBJ1-2; v_call: TRBV4-3; cdr3_aa: CASSQSQGTGVIGYTF; cdr3_nt: TGCGCCAGCAGCCAGAGCCAGGGGACAGGGGTGATTGGCTACACCTTC
clone_size: once; d_call: NA; j_call: TRBJ2-5; v_call: TRBV5-4; cdr3_aa: CASSLAVSRQETQYF; cdr3_nt: TGTGCCAGCAGCTTGGCTGTGTCGCGGCAAGAGACCCAGTACTTC
clone_size: NA; d_call: TRBD1; j_call: TRBJ2-3; v_call: TRBV6-5; cdr3_aa: CASSLLGTGGSDTQYF; cdr3_nt: TGTGCCAGCAGTTTACTCGGGACAGGGGGCTCGGATACGCAGTATTTT
clone_size: NA; d_call: TRBD2; j_call: TRBJ2-5; v_call: TRBV3-1/TRBV3-2; cdr3_aa: CASSFGLAGGETQYF; cdr3_nt: TGTGCCAGCAGCTTCGGACTAGCGGGGGGAGAGACCCAGTACTTC
clone_size: few; d_call: NA; j_call: TRBJ1-5; v_call: TRBV7-2; cdr3_aa: CASSLVIRDNQPQHF; cdr3_nt: TGTGCCAGCAGCTTAGTCATCAGGGACAATCAGCCCCAGCATTTT
clone_size: NA; d_call: NA; j_call: TRBJ2-3; v_call: TRBV7-8; cdr3_aa: CASSKNRGTDTQYF; cdr3_nt: TGTGCCAGCAGCAAGAACCGGGGAACAGATACGCAGTATTTT
clone_size: NA; d_call: TRBD1; j_call: TRBJ2-6; v_call: TRBV10-3; cdr3_aa: CAISERRTGTGYSGANVLTF; cdr3_nt: TGTGCCATCAGTGAGAGGAGGACCGGGACAGGTTACTCTGGGGCCAACGTCCTGACTTTC
clone_size: NA; d_call: TRBD2; j_call: TRBJ2-1; v_call: TRBV5-4; cdr3_aa: CASSRGRETDNEQFF; cdr3_nt: TGTGCCAGCAGCCGGGGGAGGGAGACCGACAATGAGCAGTTCTTC
clone_size: once; d_call: NA; j_call: TRBJ1-1; v_call: TRBV4-3; cdr3_aa: CASSLQLNTEAFF; cdr3_nt: TGCGCCAGCAGCCTCCAATTGAACACTGAAGCTTTCTTT
clone_size: NA; d_call: NA; j_call: TRBJ2-7; v_call: TRBV18; cdr3_aa: CASSPPNRESYEQYF; cdr3_nt: TGTGCCAGCTCACCACCGAACAGAGAATCCTACGAGCAGTACTTC
clone_size: NA; d_call: NA; j_call: TRBJ1-3; v_call: TRBV2; cdr3_aa: CASSVEGSGNTIYF; cdr3_nt: TGTGCCAGCAGTGTGGAAGGGAGTGGAAACACCATATATTTT
clone_size: NA; d_call: NA; j_call: TRBJ1-2; v_call: TRBV29-1; cdr3_aa: CSVAGTTNGYTF; cdr3_nt: TGCAGCGTTGCCGGGACAACTAATGGCTACACCTTC
clone_size: NA; d_call: TRBD1; j_call: TRBJ1-2; v_call: TRBV7-8; cdr3_aa: CASSLAWDRGYGYTF; cdr3_nt: TGTGCCAGCAGCTTAGCGTGGGACAGGGGATATGGCTACACCTTC
clone_size: NA; d_call: TRBD1; j_call: TRBJ2-5; v_call: TRBV14; cdr3_aa: CASRQGNGETQYF; cdr3_nt: TGTGCCAGCAGACAGGGGAATGGAGAGACCCAGTACTTC
clone_size: once; d_call: TRBD2; j_call: TRBJ2-7; v_call: TRBV10-3; cdr3_aa: CAIRPDSGSYEQYF; cdr3_nt: TGTGCCATCAGACCCGATAGCGGGAGTTACGAGCAGTACTTC
clone_size: NA; d_call: TRBD2; j_call: TRBJ2-5; v_call: TRBV18; cdr3_aa: CASSPGSGGAQETQYF; cdr3_nt: TGTGCCAGCTCACCTGGAAGCGGGGGGGCCCAAGAGACCCAGTACTTC
clone_size: NA; d_call: TRBD1; j_call: TRBJ1-4; v_call: TRBV5-6; cdr3_aa: CASSVDRAGEKLFF; cdr3_nt: TGTGCCAGCAGCGTGGACAGGGCGGGTGAAAAACTGTTTTTT
clone_size: NA; d_call: TRBD2; j_call: TRBJ2-5; v_call: TRBV15; cdr3_aa: CATSRPLRGGKETQYF; cdr3_nt: TGTGCCACCAGCAGGCCCCTTCGCGGGGGGAAAGAGACCCAGTACTTC
clone_size: NA; d_call: TRBD2; j_call: TRBJ2-1; v_call: TRBV28; cdr3_aa: CASSGGLAGGQGQFF; cdr3_nt: TGTGCCAGCAGTGGGGGACTAGCGGGAGGCCAGGGGCAGTTCTTC